This T cell receptor (beta chain) was sequenced for a study of CD8 T cells in ankylosing spondylitis. Construction of TCR beta libraries was performed using quantitative 5'-RACE with molecular barcodes. TCRdb called the 5' RACE reads again in MiXCR, with one record for every CDR3 protein. Of 300,000 to 400,000 distinct CDR3 sequences detected, more than 9% appear once; the ten largest clones hold 8% to 9.5%. Germline V gives CDR1 SGHAT, CDR2 FQNNGV. V shed 2 bases and J shed 2 bases, with 11 bases lying between them. The CDR3 length is 15 residues. Specimen: blood, either unsorted or a sorted T cell fraction (not recorded which). The TCR was taken from a female donor with ankylosing spondylitis or in good health (not recorded which). This sequence joins TRBV11-2 and TRBJ2-3, with a weak D call TRBD1 (5 bases). The chain's CDR3 is CASSLRGRNTDTQYF. In DNA form, the CDR3 reads TGTGCCAGCAGCTTAAGGGGCAGAAACACAGATACGCAGTATTTT.